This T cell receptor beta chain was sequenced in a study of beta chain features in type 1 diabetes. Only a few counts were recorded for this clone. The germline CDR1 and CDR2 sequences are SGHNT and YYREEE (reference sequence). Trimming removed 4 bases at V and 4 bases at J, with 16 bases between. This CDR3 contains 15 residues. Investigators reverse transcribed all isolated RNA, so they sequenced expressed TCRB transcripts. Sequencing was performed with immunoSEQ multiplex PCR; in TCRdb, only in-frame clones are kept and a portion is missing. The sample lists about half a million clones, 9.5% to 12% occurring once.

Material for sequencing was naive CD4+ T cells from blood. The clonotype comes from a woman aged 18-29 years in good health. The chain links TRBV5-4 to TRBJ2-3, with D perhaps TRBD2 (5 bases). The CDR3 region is CASSGPGGGPDTQYF. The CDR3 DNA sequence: TGTGCCAGCAGCGGCCCCGGAGGTGGTCCAGATACGCAGTATTTT. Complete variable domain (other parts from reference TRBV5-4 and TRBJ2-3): ETGVTQSPTHLIKTRGQQVTLRCSSQSGHNTVSWYQQALGQGPQFIFQYYREEENGRGNFPPRFSGLQFPNYSSELNVNALELDDSALYLCASSGPGGGPDTQYFGPGTRLTVL.